This T cell receptor (beta chain) came from a study of shared clonotypes between healthy human individuals. Findings of the study overall: Sequencing depth was predicted to influence how clonotypes are shared among donors.

CD45RO-negative, CCR7-selected cells formed the naive CD8 fraction, which excluded terminally differentiated effector memory CD45RA+ cells. As concerns this clone: Its antigen remains unknown.

Sorted subsets were amplified in replicate PCRs using 200 to 250 ng DNA, some 31,000 T cell genomes. Assay used: immunoSEQ multiplex PCR; TCRdb lists only in-frame clones, some missing. The data contain about 1.9 million clones, 80% to 95% of them singletons. The CDR3 consists of 16 residues. The germline V gene encodes CDR1 LNHDA and CDR2 SQIVND (reference sequence). With V trimmed by 1 base and J by 6 bases, 9 bases remained unmatched. V and J are TRBV19 and TRBJ1-5; 7 positions match TRBD1. Sequenced: naive CD8+ T cells from PBMCs. This TCR was sampled from a man between 18 and 35 years old in good health. Some clones in this sample may be carry-over from other donors' samples. CDR3 sequence (DNA): TGTGCCAGTAGTATAGTGATGGTAGGGGGCGGTCAGCCCCAGCATTTT. It codes for CASSIVMVGGGQPQHF.